What follows are 11 T cell receptor beta chains derived from one specimen sequenced in a study of cytotoxic CD8 clonotypes in ibrutinib-treated CLL. Sequencing was performed with immunoSEQ multiplex PCR; in TCRdb, only in-frame clones are kept and a portion is missing. The table has roughly 300,000 clones, about 72% seen once. The material was PBMCs, obtained at disease progression, from a patient treated with ibrutinib. The receptor set was obtained from a human donor with chronic lymphocytic leukemia.

This rearrangement joins TRBV28 to TRBJ2-7; D might be TRBD1 (5 bases). The V end lost 10 bases, the J end lost 4 bases, and 20 bases lay between the germline ends. The length of the CDR3 is 14 residues. The germline V gene encodes CDR1 MDHEN and CDR2 SYDVKM. The CDR3 region has the DNA TGTGCCACCAGAGTAACAGGCCGAAGTTACGAGCAGTACTTC. As protein: CATRVTGRSYEQYF.

The chain uses TRBV28 and TRBJ2-3; TRBD2 is a possible D gene (6 bases). Germline V CDR1 and CDR2: MDHEN, SYDVKM. This CDR3 spans 13 amino acids. The V end was cut by 2 bases, the J end by 6 bases, with 9 bases between. The CDR3 reads CASSLPGVDTQYF. CDR3 in DNA: TGTGCCAGCAGTTTACCGGGAGTTGATACGCAGTATTTT.

The chain links TRBV19 to TRBJ1-1; tentatively, D is TRBD1 (5 bases). Per germline, CDR1 LNHDA and CDR2 SQIVND (reference sequence). V was pared by 1 base and J by 5 bases, with 8 bases between. This CDR3 is built from 13 residues. In DNA form, the CDR3 reads TGTGCCAGTAGTATAGGTGGGACGACTGAAGCTTTCTTT. Translating it yields CASSIGGTTEAFF.

The chain employs TRBV5-1 and TRBJ2-7; no definite D call. This CDR3 contains 13 residues. V lost 2 bases and J 2 bases, leaving 8 bases between the germline ends. Germline lookup yields CDR1 SGHRS and CDR2 YFSETQ. CDR3 protein: CASSLVRAYEQYF. The CDR3, as DNA: TGCGCCAGCAGCTTAGTGAGAGCCTACGAGCAGTACTTC.

The V and J genes are TRBV11-3 and TRBJ2-7, with no clear D. The CDR3 covers 14 residues. Germline loops: CDR1 SGHNT, CDR2 YENEEA. V was cut by 5 bases and J by 6 bases, with 17 bases left in between. The CDR3 reads CASSPNRNLGEQYF. The CDR3 coding sequence is TGTGCCAGCAGCCCCAATCGAAACCTGGGCGAGCAGTACTTC.

The gene calls are TRBV11-2 and TRBJ2-6; D perhaps matches TRBD1 (8 bases). V was trimmed by 4 bases and J by 0 bases, leaving 19 bases between them. Germline V CDR1 and CDR2: SGHAT, FQNNGV. The CDR3 has 19 amino acids. The CDR3, as DNA: TGTGCCAGCAGCTCGATCGGGAGGACAGGGAGCTCTGGGGCCAACGTCCTGACTTTC. Protein sequence: CASSSIGRTGSSGANVLTF.

The chain combines TRBV6-6 with TRBJ2-7; TRBD1 might be the D (5 bases). Germline-derived CDR1 and CDR2 are MNHNY and SVGAGI (reference sequence). The CDR3 runs 14 residues. Trimming stripped 6 bases from V and 0 bases from J, with 12 bases between. This chain's CDR3 is CASRPQGFSYEQYF. CDR3 nucleotide sequence: TGTGCCAGCAGGCCCCAGGGATTCTCCTACGAGCAGTACTTC.

The chain uses TRBV6-5 and TRBJ1-4; D call uncertain. V dropped 4 bases and J dropped 7 bases, with 10 bases sitting between them. The V gene's germline CDR1 is MNHEY and CDR2 SVGAGI. The CDR3 covers 13 residues. The CDR3 nucleotides are TGTGCCAGCAGTTCGGGCCGGAGTGAAAAACTGTTTTTT. It is translated as CASSSGRSEKLFF.

The V and J genes are TRBV18 and TRBJ2-1, with 7 nucleotides matching TRBD1. The CDR3 loop spans 14 amino acids. The junction had 6 bases not matched to a gene; V was cut back by 3 bases and J by 7 bases. In germline, CDR1 is KGHSH, CDR2 LQKENI. The CDR3: CASSPGQSLNEQFF. The CDR3 DNA reads as TGTGCCAGCTCACCGGGACAGTCCTTAAATGAGCAGTTCTTC.

The gene calls are TRBV28 and TRBJ2-1, with TRBD2 matching over 10 bases. J lost 9 bases, V lost 0 bases, and 8 bases had no gene match. The CDR3 length is 16 residues. The germline gives CDR1 MDHEN, CDR2 SYDVKM. The CDR3 DNA is TGTGCCAGCAGTTTATGCCCTAGCGGGAGCGACTGTGAGCAGTTCTTC. This gives the protein CASSLCPSGSDCEQFF.

The CDR3 DNA sequence: TGTGCCAGTAATTCCATCAGGGTCGGGAGGAACACTGAAGCTTTCTTT. It translates to CASNSIRVGRNTEAFF. The gene calls are TRBV19 and TRBJ1-1; possible D gene TRBD1, 5 bases. Looked up from germline, CDR1 is LNHDA and CDR2 is SQIVND (reference sequence). Trimming removed 7 bases from V and 1 base from J, with 19 bases in between. This CDR3 is 16 amino acids long.